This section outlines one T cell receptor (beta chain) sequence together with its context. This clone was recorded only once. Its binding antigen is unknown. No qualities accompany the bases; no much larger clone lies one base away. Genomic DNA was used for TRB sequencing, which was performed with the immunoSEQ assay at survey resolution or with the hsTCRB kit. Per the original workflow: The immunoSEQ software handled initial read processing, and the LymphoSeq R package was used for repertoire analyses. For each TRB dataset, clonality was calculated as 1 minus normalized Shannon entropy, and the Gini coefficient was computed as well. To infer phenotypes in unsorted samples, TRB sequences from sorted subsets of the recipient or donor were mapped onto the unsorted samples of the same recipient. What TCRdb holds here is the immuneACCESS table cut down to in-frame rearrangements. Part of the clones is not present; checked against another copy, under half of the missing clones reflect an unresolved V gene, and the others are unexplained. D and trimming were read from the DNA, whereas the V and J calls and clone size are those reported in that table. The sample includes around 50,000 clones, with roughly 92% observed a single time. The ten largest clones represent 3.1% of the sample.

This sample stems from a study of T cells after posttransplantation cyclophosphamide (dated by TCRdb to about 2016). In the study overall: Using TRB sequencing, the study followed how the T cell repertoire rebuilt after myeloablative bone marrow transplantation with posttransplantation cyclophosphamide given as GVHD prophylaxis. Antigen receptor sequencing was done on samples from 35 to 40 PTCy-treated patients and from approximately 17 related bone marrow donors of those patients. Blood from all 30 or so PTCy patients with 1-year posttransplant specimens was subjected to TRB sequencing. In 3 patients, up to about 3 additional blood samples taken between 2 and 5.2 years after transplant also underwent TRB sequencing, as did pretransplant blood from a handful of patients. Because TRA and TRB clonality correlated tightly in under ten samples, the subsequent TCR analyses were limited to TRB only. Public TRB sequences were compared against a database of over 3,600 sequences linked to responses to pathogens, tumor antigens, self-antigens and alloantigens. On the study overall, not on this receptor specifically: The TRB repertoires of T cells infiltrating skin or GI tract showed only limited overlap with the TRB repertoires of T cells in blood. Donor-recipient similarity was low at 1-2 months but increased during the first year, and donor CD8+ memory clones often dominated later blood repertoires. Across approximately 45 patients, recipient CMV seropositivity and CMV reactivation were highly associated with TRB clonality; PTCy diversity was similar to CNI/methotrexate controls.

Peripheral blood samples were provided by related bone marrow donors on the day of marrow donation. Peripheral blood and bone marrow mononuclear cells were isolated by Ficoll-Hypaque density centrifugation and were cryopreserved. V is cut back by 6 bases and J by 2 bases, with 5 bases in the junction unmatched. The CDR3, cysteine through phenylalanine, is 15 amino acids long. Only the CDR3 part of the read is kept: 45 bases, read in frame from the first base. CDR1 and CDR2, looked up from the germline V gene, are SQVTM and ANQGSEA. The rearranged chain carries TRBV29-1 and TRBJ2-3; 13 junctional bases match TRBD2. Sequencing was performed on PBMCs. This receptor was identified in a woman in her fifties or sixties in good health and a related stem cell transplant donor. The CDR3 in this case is CSVSGTSGITDTQYF. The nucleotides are TGCAGCGTATCCGGGACTAGCGGGATCACAGATACGCAGTATTTT.